This entry lists 27 T cell receptor beta chains sequenced from one sample in a study of PD-L1 blockade in urothelial cancer. This table comes from immunoSEQ multiplex PCR, and its TCRdb copy is limited to in-frame clones, with some not included. The data contain around 33,000 clones, 80% to 90% of them singletons. Time point: peripheral blood 6 weeks after treatment start. The specimen comprised PBMCs, sampled around atezolizumab (anti-PD-L1) treatment. Receptors were obtained from an elderly man with urothelial cancer.

The chain uses TRBV27 and TRBJ2-1; tentatively, D is TRBD1 (5 bases). The CDR3 runs 13 residues. Germline values: CDR1 MNHEY, CDR2 SMNVEV (reference sequence). Trimming shortened V by 6 bases and J by 4 bases, and 10 bases separated the two germline ends. The CDR3 nucleotides read TGTGCCAGCAGGACAGACTCATACAATGAGCAGTTCTTC. It translates to CASRTDSYNEQFF.

The rearrangement joins TRBV5-1 to TRBJ1-1, with 10 bases lining up with TRBD1. There are 15 residues in the CDR3. Germline lookup yields CDR1 SGHRS and CDR2 YFSETQ. With V trimmed by 6 bases and J by 2 bases, 7 bases remained unmatched. This chain's CDR3 is CASNYGQGGNTEAFF. In DNA, the CDR3 is TGCGCCAGCAACTACGGACAGGGGGGTAACACTGAAGCTTTCTTT.

This rearrangement joins TRBV6-5 to TRBJ2-7, with TRBD1 matching 12 bases. The V and J ends lost 2 bases and 3 bases, in that order; junction bases with no gene match: 2. Germline V gene data show CDR1 as MNHEY and CDR2 as SVGAGI. This CDR3 contains 15 residues. CDR3 in DNA: TGTGCCAGCAGTTACCGGGACAGGGGGCGCTACGAGCAGTACTTC. It codes for CASSYRDRGRYEQYF.

The chain carries TRBV19 and TRBJ1-1; D call uncertain. V was cut by 4 bases and J by 5 bases, with 11 bases left in between. The CDR3 contains 13 residues. Looked up from germline, CDR1 is LNHDA and CDR2 is SQIVND (reference sequence). The CDR3 coding sequence is TGTGCCAGTAGTAGCCCAGGCGGGACTGAAGCTTTCTTT. This encodes CASSSPGGTEAFF.

The rearrangement joins TRBV30 to TRBJ2-7; D is uncertain. The germline gives CDR1 GTSNPN, CDR2 SVGIG (reference sequence). The CDR3 totals 11 residues. With 0 bases removed from V and 7 bases from J, the gap between germline ends came to 7 bases. CDR3 residues: CAWSVQQEQYF. CDR3 bases: TGTGCCTGGAGTGTACAGCAAGAGCAGTACTTC.

The chain joins TRBV18 to TRBJ1-1; tentatively, D is TRBD1 (5 bases). Trimming pared 2 bases from V and 7 bases from J, leaving 8 bases between. This CDR3 comprises 12 residues. The germline V gene encodes CDR1 KGHSH and CDR2 LQKENI. The CDR3 spells CASSPDRVEAFF. The DNA for the CDR3 is TGTGCCAGCTCACCAGACAGAGTTGAAGCTTTCTTT.

The table lists this clone with a few counts. The chain combines TRBV18 with TRBJ2-7, with TRBD2 identical over 10 bases. The junction had 11 bases not matched to a gene; V was cut back by 6 bases and J by 6 bases. The CDR3 totals 15 residues. CDR1 and CDR2 from the germline V gene are KGHSH and LQKENI. The CDR3 region is CASSRSSGSLVEQYF. DNA of the CDR3: TGTGCCAGCTCGCGGTCTAGCGGGAGTTTGGTCGAGCAGTACTTC.

The rearrangement links TRBV4-1 to TRBJ2-5, with TRBD1 matching 8 bases. Trimming removed 8 bases from V and 5 bases from J; junction bases left unmatched: 7. Per germline, CDR1 MGHRA and CDR2 YSYEKL. This CDR3 has 13 residues. CDR3 amino acids: CASSQGARETQYF. The DNA of the CDR3 is TGCGCCAGCTCCCAGGGGGCCCGGGAGACCCAGTACTTC.

J is TRBJ1-1 and V is TRBV6-1; 9 nucleotides agree with TRBD1. There are 16 residues in the CDR3. The trim removed 3 bases at V and 11 bases at J, leaving 16 bases unmatched. CDR1 MNHNS and CDR2 SASEGT come from the germline V gene. This CDR3 reads CASSDPSIDRGRSAFF. CDR3 sequence (DNA): TGTGCCAGCAGTGACCCCAGCATAGACAGGGGGAGGTCGGCTTTCTTT.

This chain links TRBV5-1 with TRBJ2-1; TRBD1 agrees at 10 bases. Germline V gene data show CDR1 as SGHRS and CDR2 as YFSETQ. V was pared by 3 bases and J by 8 bases, with 8 bases of the junction left unmatched. The CDR3 is made up of 15 amino acids. The CDR3 here is CASSSEGQGIDEQFF. The CDR3 DNA reads TGCGCCAGCAGCTCCGAGGGACAGGGGATCGATGAGCAGTTCTTC.

This chain uses TRBV5-1 with TRBJ2-5; D unresolved. V lost 0 bases and J 6 bases, leaving 3 bases between the germline ends. The germline CDR1 and CDR2 sequences are SGHRS and YFSETQ. This CDR3 has 11 amino acids. Here the CDR3 reads CASSLAKTQYF. The CDR3 DNA sequence: TGCGCCAGCAGCTTGGCAAAGACCCAGTACTTC.

Written as DNA, the CDR3 is TGTGCCAGTAGATCAGCCGGGTACGGCGGTAATGAGCAGTTCTTC. Translation gives CASRSAGYGGNEQFF. The rearrangement joins TRBV19 to TRBJ2-1; D not certain. The CDR3 extends over 15 amino acids. In germline, CDR1 is LNHDA, CDR2 SQIVND (reference sequence). V was trimmed by 6 bases and J by 7 bases, leaving 19 bases between them. The full variable domain, its missing parts supplied by reference TRBV19 and TRBJ2-1, is DGGITQSPKYLFRKEGQNVTLSCEQNLNHDAMYWYRQDPGQGLRLIYYSQIVNDFQKGDIAEGYSVSREKKESFPLTVTSAQKNPTAFYLCASRSAGYGGNEQFFGPGTRLTVL.

This chain uses TRBV30 with TRBJ2-5; 11 positions agree with TRBD2. This CDR3 has 15 amino acids. Looked up from germline, CDR1 is GTSNPN and CDR2 is SVGIG (reference sequence). V shed 3 bases, J shed 5 bases, and the junction held 8 bases outside the gene matches. CDR3 in DNA: TGTGCCTGGAGGCTAGCGGGAGGTGGAGTGGAGACCCAGTACTTC. As protein: CAWRLAGGGVETQYF.

V gene TRBV7-9 combines with J gene TRBJ2-5, with 8 bases identical to TRBD2. V was pared by 1 base and J by 2 bases, with 6 bases of the junction left unmatched. The CDR3 consists of 16 residues. CDR1 and CDR2 from the germline V gene are SEHNR and FQNEAQ (reference sequence). CDR3 in DNA: TGTGCCAGCAGCTTAGGCAGCGGGAGAGCTCAAGAGACCCAGTACTTC. As protein: CASSLGSGRAQETQYF.

V gene TRBV19 combines with J gene TRBJ2-2; 8 bases align to TRBD2. Germline lookup yields CDR1 LNHDA and CDR2 SQIVND (reference sequence). The CDR3 loop spans 15 amino acids. V lost 8 bases and J lost 4; bases outside the gene matches: 9. DNA for the CDR3: TGTGCCAGTCTATTAAGCGGGAGAGCCACCGGGGAGCTGTTTTTT. Its translation: CASLLSGRATGELFF.

The rearrangement joins TRBV27 to TRBJ2-3; 9 nucleotides match TRBD2. The CDR3 extends over 15 amino acids. From germline, CDR1 is MNHEY and CDR2 SMNVEV (reference sequence). V dropped 7 bases and J dropped 6; count of bases not matched to a gene: 11. The CDR3 nucleotides read TGTGCCAGCACTCGAGCGGGAGGCGTTTATGATACGCAGTATTTT. Residues: CASTRAGGVYDTQYF.

The V gene is TRBV9, the J gene TRBJ1-2; D ambiguous. The germline V and J ends were trimmed by 0 bases and 8 bases, with 11 bases remaining between them. CDR3 length: 13 amino acids. Germline lookup yields CDR1 SGDLS and CDR2 YYNGEE. The CDR3 coding sequence is TGTGCCAGCAGCGTAGTTGAAGGCGGGGGCTACACCTTC. Amino acids: CASSVVEGGGYTF.

V gene TRBV27 combines with J gene TRBJ2-5, with TRBD1 matching over 7 bases. The germline CDR1 and CDR2 sequences are MNHEY and SMNVEV (reference sequence). The CDR3 spans 15 residues. V shed 7 bases and J 4 bases; nucleotides not matched to a gene: 12. For the CDR3, the DNA is TGTGCCAGCAAGGTACAGGGGCGAGGGGGAGAGACCCAGTACTTC. Translation: CASKVQGRGGETQYF.

The CDR3 DNA is TGTGCCAGCTCATTACAGGGGCGCAACACTGAAGCTTTCTTT. Protein: CASSLQGRNTEAFF. The rearrangement links TRBV18 to TRBJ1-1, with TRBD1 identical over 7 bases. J gave up 2 bases and V 5 bases, and 5 bases lay outside the gene matches. This CDR3 spans 14 amino acids. CDR1 KGHSH and CDR2 LQKENI come from the germline V gene.

This clone was seen more than once but under ten times. V gene TRBV7-2 combines with J gene TRBJ1-1; no reliable D call. Trimming removed 3 bases at V and 2 bases at J, with 4 bases between. Per the germline V gene, CDR1 is SGHTA and CDR2 is FQGNSA. The CDR3 loop spans 12 amino acids. The CDR3, as DNA: TGTGCCAGCAGCTTCCCAAACACTGAAGCTTTCTTT. Translation gives CASSFPNTEAFF.

The chain employs TRBV29-1 and TRBJ1-2; 10 bases agree with TRBD1. In germline, CDR1 is SQVTM, CDR2 ANQGSEA. There are 13 residues in the CDR3. The J segment lost 5 bases and the V segment lost 6 bases, leaving 6 bases of the junction unmatched. The CDR3, as DNA: TGCAGCGTCGTGGGGACAGGGGTTTATGGCTACACCTTC. Its protein is CSVVGTGVYGYTF.

The genes are TRBV2 and TRBJ1-2; D is ambiguous. This CDR3 is 13 amino acids long. V lost 3 bases and J lost 5, with 10 bases in between. Per germline, CDR1 SNHLY and CDR2 FYNNEI. The CDR3 region is CASSEGAGYGYTF. The CDR3 nucleotides are TGTGCCAGCAGTGAGGGAGCTGGGTATGGCTACACCTTC.

The rearrangement uses TRBV27 and TRBJ1-2; 9 bases align to TRBD1. Germline V gives CDR1 MNHEY, CDR2 SMNVEV (reference sequence). Germline trimming cut 4 bases from V and 2 bases from J; bases unmatched to any gene: 5. CDR3 length equals 15 residues. CDR3 DNA sequence: TGTGCCAGCAGTTATGGGACAGGGTACAACTATGGCTACACCTTC. Its translation: CASSYGTGYNYGYTF.

This sequence joins TRBV7-2 and TRBJ2-7; D perhaps matches TRBD1 (5 bases). The CDR3 loop spans 13 amino acids. Between the trimmed V and J ends, which lost 4 bases and 13 bases, there was a span of 20 bases. The V gene's germline CDR1 is SGHTA and CDR2 FQGNSA. The CDR3 nucleotides are TGTGCCAGCAGCTCCGACCCCACCGGACACCTTTACTTC. Protein: CASSSDPTGHLYF.

DNA of the CDR3: TGTGCCAGCAGTGGGGGGGAACTAGCGGGGATCACAGATACGCAGTATTTT. This codes for CASSGGELAGITDTQYF. The chain couples TRBV28 to TRBJ2-3; the match to TRBD2 covers 10 bases. Per germline, CDR1 MDHEN and CDR2 SYDVKM. V dropped 5 bases and J dropped 2; count of bases not matched to a gene: 10. The CDR3 is made up of 17 amino acids.

This clone was detected only once. The chain couples TRBV18 to TRBJ1-2, with D unresolved. The CDR3 is 15 residues long. V lost 3 bases to trimming and J lost 8 bases, with 19 bases between them. Germline assignment: CDR1 KGHSH and CDR2 LQKENI. CDR3 DNA: TGTGCCAGCTCACCCCTAAACCGGGAGCCGCGAGGCTACACCTTC. This codes for CASSPLNREPRGYTF.

The genes are TRBV9 and TRBJ2-6, with 8 bases aligning to TRBD1. The V and J ends lost 4 bases and 9 bases, in that order; junction bases with no gene match: 15. The CDR3 spans 17 residues. Germline CDR1 reads SGDLS; CDR2 reads YYNGEE. CDR3 in DNA: TGTGCCAGCAGCCCTCAGGGGGCCGGGACTGGTGGCAACGTCCTGACTTTC. Its protein product is CASSPQGAGTGGNVLTF.